This TCR beta chain is from a study of PD-1 blockade in classical Hodgkin lymphoma. Study-wide results and caveats: Newly diagnosed patients and complete responders had comparable diversity at baseline. Repertoire differences have undefined causes, possibly disease activity or prior therapy.

Sequencing used immunoSEQ multiplex PCR; TCRdb keeps in-frame clones, though not all of them. The data show 25,000 to 30,000 clones, 60% to 75% seen once. Each patient's relapse followed autologous stem cell transplantation, and brentuximab vedotin exposure varied. The best responses consisted of complete response, partial response or progressive disease. Concerning this clone itself: As yet, its antigen is unknown.

The sequence came from a human donor with classical Hodgkin lymphoma. The source was peripheral blood mononuclear cells (PBMCs), collected before the second cycle of nivolumab.

CDR3 sequence: CASSQVVSLAASTDTQYF. Here the CDR3 DNA reads TGCGCCAGCAGCCAAGTGGTGAGTCTAGCGGCTAGCACAGATACGCAGTATTTT. V gene TRBV4-3 combines with J gene TRBJ2-3, with 7 bases that match TRBD2. The CDR3 spans 18 residues. V dropped 1 base and J dropped 0; count of bases not matched to a gene: 10. Germline CDR1 is LGHNA and CDR2 is YSLEER.